This TCR beta chain comes out of a study of blood T cell repertoires in COVID-19. Whole-study context: PBMCs, B-cell-depleted T cells, or T cells provided the cDNA or gDNA that made up the material.

CDR1 LNHDA and CDR2 SQIVND come from the germline V gene (reference sequence). Trimming removed 5 bases from V and 0 bases from J, with 17 bases in between. There are 18 residues in the CDR3. Method: immunoSEQ multiplex PCR; TCRdb's copy keeps in-frame clones and lacks some. The table includes 140,000 to 150,000 clones, approximately 80% detected once. Individuals aged about 18 to 100 years were recruited from some 26 US areas. This chain uses TRBV19 with TRBJ2-6; D may be TRBD1 (6 bases). This TCR came from a woman between 45 and 60 years old who had recovered from COVID-19. Sequencing input: PBMCs or T cells enriched from blood (not recorded which). In DNA form, the CDR3 reads TGTGCCAGTAGTCCCAGTCCAGGGACAAGCTCTGGGGCCAACGTCCTGACTTTC. Its translation is CASSPSPGTSSGANVLTF.